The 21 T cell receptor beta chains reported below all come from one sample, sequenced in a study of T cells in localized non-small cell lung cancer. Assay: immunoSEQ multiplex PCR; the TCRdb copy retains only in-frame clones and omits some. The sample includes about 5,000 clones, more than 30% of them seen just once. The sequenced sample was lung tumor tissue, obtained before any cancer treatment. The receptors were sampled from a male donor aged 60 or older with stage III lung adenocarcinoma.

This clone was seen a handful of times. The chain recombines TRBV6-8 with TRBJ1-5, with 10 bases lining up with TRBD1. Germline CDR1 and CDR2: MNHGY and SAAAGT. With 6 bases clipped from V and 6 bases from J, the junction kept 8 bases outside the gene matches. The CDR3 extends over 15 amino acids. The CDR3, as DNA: TGTGCCAGCAGGCAGACAGGGGGCATGGGTCAGCCCCAGCATTTT. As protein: CASRQTGGMGQPQHF.

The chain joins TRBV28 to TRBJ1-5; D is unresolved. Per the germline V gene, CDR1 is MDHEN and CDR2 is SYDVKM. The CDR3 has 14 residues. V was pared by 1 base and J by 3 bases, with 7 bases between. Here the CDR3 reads CASSLYINNQPQHF. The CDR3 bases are TGTGCCAGCAGTTTATACATAAACAATCAGCCCCAGCATTTT.

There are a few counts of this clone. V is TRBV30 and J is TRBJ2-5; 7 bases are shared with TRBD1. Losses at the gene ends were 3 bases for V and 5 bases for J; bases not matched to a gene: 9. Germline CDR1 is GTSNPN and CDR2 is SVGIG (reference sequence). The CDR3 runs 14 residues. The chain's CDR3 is CAWSRTGAGETQYF. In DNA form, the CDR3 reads TGTGCCTGGAGCCGAACAGGGGCTGGTGAGACCCAGTACTTC.

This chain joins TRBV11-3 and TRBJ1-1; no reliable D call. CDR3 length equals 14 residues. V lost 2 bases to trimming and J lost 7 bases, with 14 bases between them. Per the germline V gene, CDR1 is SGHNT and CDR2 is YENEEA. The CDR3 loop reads CASSLMGREGEAFF. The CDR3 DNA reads TGTGCCAGCAGCTTAATGGGGAGAGAAGGTGAAGCTTTCTTT. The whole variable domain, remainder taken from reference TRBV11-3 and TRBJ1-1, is EAGVVQSPRYKIIEKKQPVAFWCNPISGHNTLYWYLQNLGQGPELLIRYENEEAVDDSQLPKDRFSAERLKGVDSTLKIQPAELGDSAVYLCASSLMGREGEAFFGQGTRLTVV.

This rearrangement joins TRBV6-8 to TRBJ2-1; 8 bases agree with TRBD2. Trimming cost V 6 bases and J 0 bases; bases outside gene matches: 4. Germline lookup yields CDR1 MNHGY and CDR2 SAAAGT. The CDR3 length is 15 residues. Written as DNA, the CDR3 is TGTGCCAGCAGGCGACTAGCGAGCTCCTACAATGAGCAGTTCTTC. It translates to CASRRLASSYNEQFF.

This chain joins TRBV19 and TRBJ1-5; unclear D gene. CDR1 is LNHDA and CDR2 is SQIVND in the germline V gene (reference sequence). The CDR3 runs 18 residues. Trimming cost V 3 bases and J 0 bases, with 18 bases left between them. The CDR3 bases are TGTGCCAGTAGTATCCAGTCCCGCAGCCTCAATAGCAATCAGCCCCAGCATTTT. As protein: CASSIQSRSLNSNQPQHF.

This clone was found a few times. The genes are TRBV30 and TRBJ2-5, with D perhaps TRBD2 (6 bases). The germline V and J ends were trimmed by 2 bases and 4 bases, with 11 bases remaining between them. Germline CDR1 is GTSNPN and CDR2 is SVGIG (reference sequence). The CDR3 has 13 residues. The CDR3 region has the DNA TGTGCCTGGAGTACGGGGGATCGAGAGACCCAGTACTTC. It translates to CAWSTGDRETQYF.

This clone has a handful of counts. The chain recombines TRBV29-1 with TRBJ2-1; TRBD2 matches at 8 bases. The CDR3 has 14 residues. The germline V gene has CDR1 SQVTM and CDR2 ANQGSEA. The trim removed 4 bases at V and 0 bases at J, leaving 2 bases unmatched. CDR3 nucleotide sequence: TGCAGCGTTGTCCTAGCGGGCTCCTACAATGAGCAGTTCTTC. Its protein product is CSVVLAGSYNEQFF.

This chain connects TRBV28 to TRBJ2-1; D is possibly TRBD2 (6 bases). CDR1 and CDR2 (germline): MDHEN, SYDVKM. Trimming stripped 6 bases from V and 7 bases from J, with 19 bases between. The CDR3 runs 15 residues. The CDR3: CASRSSEGSRNEQFF. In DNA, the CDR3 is TGTGCCAGCAGATCTTCGGAGGGGAGTCGGAATGAGCAGTTCTTC.

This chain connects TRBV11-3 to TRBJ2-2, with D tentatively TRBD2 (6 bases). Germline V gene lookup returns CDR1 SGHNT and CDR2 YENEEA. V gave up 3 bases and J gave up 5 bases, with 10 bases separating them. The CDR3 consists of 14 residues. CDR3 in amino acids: CASSLIGGTGELFF. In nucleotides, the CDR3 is TGTGCCAGCAGCTTGATTGGGGGGACCGGGGAGCTGTTTTTT. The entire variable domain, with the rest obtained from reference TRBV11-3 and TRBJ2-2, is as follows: EAGVVQSPRYKIIEKKQPVAFWCNPISGHNTLYWYLQNLGQGPELLIRYENEEAVDDSQLPKDRFSAERLKGVDSTLKIQPAELGDSAVYLCASSLIGGTGELFFGEGSRLTVL.

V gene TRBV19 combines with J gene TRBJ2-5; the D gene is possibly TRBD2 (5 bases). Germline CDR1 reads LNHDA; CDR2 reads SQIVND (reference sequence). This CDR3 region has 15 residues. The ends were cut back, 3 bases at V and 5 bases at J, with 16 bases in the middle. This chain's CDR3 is CASSIYGGQEETQYF. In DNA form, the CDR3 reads TGTGCCAGTAGTATTTACGGAGGCCAGGAGGAGACCCAGTACTTC.

The CDR3 DNA sequence: TGTGCCAGTTGGGAGCGGTACAATGAGCAGTTCTTC. It translates to CASWERYNEQFF. The chain employs TRBV28 and TRBJ2-1; a weak D match, TRBD2 (5 bases). The CDR3 covers 12 residues. Germline values: CDR1 MDHEN, CDR2 SYDVKM. The V gene lost 9 bases and the J gene lost 4 bases, with 10 bases spanning the gap.

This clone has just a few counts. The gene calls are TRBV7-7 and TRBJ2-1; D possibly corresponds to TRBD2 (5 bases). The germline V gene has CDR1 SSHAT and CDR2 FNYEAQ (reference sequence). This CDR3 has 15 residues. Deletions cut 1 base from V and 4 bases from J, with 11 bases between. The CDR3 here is CASSLDGITYNEQFF. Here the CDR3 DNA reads TGTGCCAGCAGCTTAGACGGGATAACGTACAATGAGCAGTTCTTC.

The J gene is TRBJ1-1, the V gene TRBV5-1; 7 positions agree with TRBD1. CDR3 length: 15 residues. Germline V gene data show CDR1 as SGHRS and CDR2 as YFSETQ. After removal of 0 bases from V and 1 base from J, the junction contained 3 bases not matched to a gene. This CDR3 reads CASSLAGGPNTEAFF. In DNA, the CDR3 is TGCGCCAGCAGCTTGGCAGGGGGGCCGAACACTGAAGCTTTCTTT.

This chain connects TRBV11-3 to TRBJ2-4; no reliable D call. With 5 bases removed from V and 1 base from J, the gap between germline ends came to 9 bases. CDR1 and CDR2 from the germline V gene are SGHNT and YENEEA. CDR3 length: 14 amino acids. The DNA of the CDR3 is TGTGCCAGCAGCCTGGTTCGGGCCAAAAACATTCAGTACTTC. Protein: CASSLVRAKNIQYF.

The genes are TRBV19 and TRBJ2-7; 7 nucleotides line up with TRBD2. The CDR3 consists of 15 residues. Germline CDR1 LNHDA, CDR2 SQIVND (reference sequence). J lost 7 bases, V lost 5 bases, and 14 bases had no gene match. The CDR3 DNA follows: TGTGCCAGTAGTTTTCCCCGGACTAGTCCCGAGGAGCAGTACTTC. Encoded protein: CASSFPRTSPEEQYF.

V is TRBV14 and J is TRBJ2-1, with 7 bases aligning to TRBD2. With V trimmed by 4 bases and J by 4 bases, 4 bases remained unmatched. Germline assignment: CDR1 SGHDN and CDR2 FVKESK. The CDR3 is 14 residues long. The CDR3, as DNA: TGTGCCAGCAGCCTTAGCGGGTCGTACAATGAGCAGTTCTTC. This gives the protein CASSLSGSYNEQFF.

CDR3 sequence: CASSEKSGVEGTDTQYF. The CDR3 nucleotides read TGTGCCAGCAGTGAAAAGTCAGGGGTGGAGGGCACAGATACGCAGTATTTT. The chain links TRBV25-1 to TRBJ2-3, with D possibly being TRBD1 (6 bases). The V end lost 2 bases, the J end lost 1 base, and 16 bases lay between the germline ends. The CDR3 has 17 residues. Germline V lookup: CDR1 MGHDK, CDR2 SYGVNS.

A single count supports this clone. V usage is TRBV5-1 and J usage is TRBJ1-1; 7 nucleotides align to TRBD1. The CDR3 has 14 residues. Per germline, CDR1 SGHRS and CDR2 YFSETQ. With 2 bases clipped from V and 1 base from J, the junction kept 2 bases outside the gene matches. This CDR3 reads CASSFGDRNTEAFF. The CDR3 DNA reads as TGCGCCAGCAGCTTTGGGGACAGGAACACTGAAGCTTTCTTT.

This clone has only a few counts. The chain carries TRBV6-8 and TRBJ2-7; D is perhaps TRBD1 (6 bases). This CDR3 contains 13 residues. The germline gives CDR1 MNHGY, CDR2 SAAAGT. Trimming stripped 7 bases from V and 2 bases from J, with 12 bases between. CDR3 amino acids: CASTPGAPYEQYF. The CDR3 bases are TGTGCCAGCACTCCAGGGGCGCCCTACGAGCAGTACTTC.

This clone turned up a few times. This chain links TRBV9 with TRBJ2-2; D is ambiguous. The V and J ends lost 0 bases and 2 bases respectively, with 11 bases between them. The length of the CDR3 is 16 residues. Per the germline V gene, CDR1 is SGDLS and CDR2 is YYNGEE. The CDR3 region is CASSVAPPGNTGELFF. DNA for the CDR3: TGTGCCAGCAGCGTAGCCCCTCCAGGCAACACCGGGGAGCTGTTTTTT.